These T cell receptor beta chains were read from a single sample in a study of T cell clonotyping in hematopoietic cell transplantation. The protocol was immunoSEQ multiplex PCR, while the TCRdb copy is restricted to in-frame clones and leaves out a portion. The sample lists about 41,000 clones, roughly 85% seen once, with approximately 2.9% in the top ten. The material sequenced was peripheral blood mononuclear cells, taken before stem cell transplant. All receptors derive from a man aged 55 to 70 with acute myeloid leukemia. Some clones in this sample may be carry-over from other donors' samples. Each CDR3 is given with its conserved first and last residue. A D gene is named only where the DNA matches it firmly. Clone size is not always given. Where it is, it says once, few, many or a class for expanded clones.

CDR3aa: CSVGDGNYGYTF
CDR3nt: TGCAGCGTTGGGGACGGAAACTATGGCTACACCTTC
v_gene: TRBV29-1
d_gene: -
j_gene: TRBJ1-2
len: 12
abundance: -

CDR3aa: CSVLGRTYEQYF
CDR3nt: TGCAGCGTGCTTGGACGGACCTACGAGCAGTACTTC
v_gene: TRBV29-1
d_gene: -
j_gene: TRBJ2-7
len: 12
abundance: -

CDR3aa: CSISGNLAEQYF
CDR3nt: TGCAGCATTTCGGGGAACCTTGCCGAGCAGTACTTC
v_gene: TRBV29-1
d_gene: -
j_gene: TRBJ2-7
len: 12
abundance: -

CDR3aa: CASSSEPGSLRAFF
CDR3nt: TGTGCCAGCAGTTCCGAACCGGGGTCTTTACGCGCTTTCTTT
v_gene: TRBV6-6
d_gene: -
j_gene: TRBJ1-1
len: 14
abundance: -

CDR3aa: CASSADLGAQGEKLFF
CDR3nt: TGTGCCAGCAGTGCCGACCTCGGGGCCCAGGGAGAAAAACTGTTTTTT
v_gene: TRBV5-6
d_gene: -
j_gene: TRBJ1-4
len: 16
abundance: -

CDR3aa: CASRGDREANYGYTF
CDR3nt: TGTGCCAGCAGGGGGGACAGGGAGGCTAACTATGGCTACACCTTC
v_gene: TRBV6-1
d_gene: TRBD1
j_gene: TRBJ1-2
len: 15
abundance: -

CDR3aa: CASSIDRDRDEQYF
CDR3nt: TGTGCCAGTAGTATAGATCGGGACCGCGACGAGCAGTACTTC
v_gene: TRBV19
d_gene: -
j_gene: TRBJ2-7
len: 14
abundance: -

CDR3aa: CASSHRGSYEQYF
CDR3nt: TGCGCCAGCAGCCACAGGGGCTCCTACGAGCAGTACTTC
v_gene: TRBV4-3
d_gene: -
j_gene: TRBJ2-7
len: 13
abundance: -

CDR3aa: CASISLIYNSPLHF
CDR3nt: TGTGCCAGCATCTCACTGATCTATAATTCACCCCTCCACTTT
v_gene: TRBV5-8
d_gene: -
j_gene: TRBJ1-6
len: 14
abundance: -

CDR3aa: CASSSAGDTQYF
CDR3nt: TGTGCCAGCAGCTCGGCGGGGGATACGCAGTATTTT
v_gene: TRBV7-2
d_gene: -
j_gene: TRBJ2-3
len: 12
abundance: -

CDR3aa: CSVERTAYNEQFF
CDR3nt: TGCAGCGTTGAAAGGACGGCCTACAATGAGCAGTTCTTC
v_gene: TRBV29-1
d_gene: -
j_gene: TRBJ2-1
len: 13
abundance: -

CDR3aa: CASSSILAHQETQYF
CDR3nt: TGTGCCAGCAGCTCGATACTAGCGCACCAAGAGACCCAGTACTTC
v_gene: TRBV27
d_gene: TRBD2
j_gene: TRBJ2-5
len: 15
abundance: -

CDR3aa: CASSPERGTEAFF
CDR3nt: TGTGCCAGCAGCCCGGAGCGGGGCACTGAAGCTTTCTTT
v_gene: TRBV7-2
d_gene: -
j_gene: TRBJ1-1
len: 13
abundance: -

CDR3aa: CSVSTGLNQPQHF
CDR3nt: TGCAGCGTTTCAACAGGGCTCAATCAGCCCCAGCATTTT
v_gene: TRBV29-1
d_gene: -
j_gene: TRBJ1-5
len: 13
abundance: -

CDR3aa: CVGDFVETQYF
CDR3nt: TGTGTGGGGGACTTCGTAGAGACCCAGTACTTC
v_gene: TRBV30
d_gene: -
j_gene: TRBJ2-5
len: 11
abundance: -

CDR3aa: CASSYANRDEQYF
CDR3nt: TGTGCCAGCAGTTACGCGAACAGGGACGAGCAGTACTTC
v_gene: TRBV6-5
d_gene: -
j_gene: TRBJ2-7
len: 13
abundance: -

CDR3aa: CASSLAPGLAWNTGELFF
CDR3nt: TGTGCCAGCAGCTTAGCACCGGGACTAGCGTGGAACACCGGGGAGCTGTTTTTT
v_gene: TRBV7-6
d_gene: TRBD2
j_gene: TRBJ2-2
len: 18
abundance: -

CDR3aa: CASSLGVAGGSGGELFF
CDR3nt: TGCGCCAGCAGCCTAGGGGTAGCGGGGGGGTCAGGCGGGGAGCTGTTTTTT
v_gene: TRBV4-3
d_gene: TRBD2
j_gene: TRBJ2-2
len: 17
abundance: -

CDR3aa: CASRPHRGTQYF
CDR3nt: TGTGCCAGCAGACCCCACCGGGGGACCCAGTACTTC
v_gene: TRBV27
d_gene: -
j_gene: TRBJ2-5
len: 12
abundance: -

CDR3aa: CASSVETGRPLHF
CDR3nt: TGTGCCAGCAGCGTAGAGACAGGGAGGCCCCTCCACTTT
v_gene: TRBV9
d_gene: TRBD1
j_gene: TRBJ1-6
len: 13
abundance: -

CDR3aa: CASSERVYGYTF
CDR3nt: TGTGCCAGCAGTGAGCGGGTTTATGGCTACACCTTC
v_gene: TRBV25-1
d_gene: -
j_gene: TRBJ1-2
len: 12
abundance: -

CDR3aa: CASSLGDYYEQYF
CDR3nt: TGTGCCAGCAGCTTAGGAGACTACTACGAGCAGTACTTC
v_gene: TRBV11-3
d_gene: -
j_gene: TRBJ2-7
len: 13
abundance: -

CDR3aa: CARIQGSGNTEAFF
CDR3nt: TGTGCCAGGATACAGGGGTCGGGGAACACTGAAGCTTTCTTT
v_gene: TRBV25-1
d_gene: TRBD1
j_gene: TRBJ1-1
len: 14
abundance: once

CDR3aa: CASSQDQDRPNTEAFF
CDR3nt: TGCGCCAGCAGCCAAGACCAGGACAGGCCGAACACTGAAGCTTTCTTT
v_gene: TRBV4-3
d_gene: TRBD1
j_gene: TRBJ1-1
len: 16
abundance: -

CDR3aa: CASSQPPGAPSTDTQYF
CDR3nt: TGTGCCAGCAGTCAACCCCCGGGGGCCCCCAGCACAGATACGCAGTATTTT
v_gene: TRBV28
d_gene: -
j_gene: TRBJ2-3
len: 17
abundance: -

CDR3aa: CASNPGHLNTIYF
CDR3nt: TGTGCCAGCAACCCGGGACACCTAAACACCATATATTTT
v_gene: TRBV6-1
d_gene: -
j_gene: TRBJ1-3
len: 13
abundance: few

CDR3aa: CASSSPGSGYGYTF
CDR3nt: TGTGCCAGCAGTTCCCCAGGGTCTGGCTATGGCTACACCTTC
v_gene: TRBV6-5
d_gene: -
j_gene: TRBJ1-2
len: 14
abundance: -

CDR3aa: CAWSVHSGTAPNQPQHF
CDR3nt: TGTGCCTGGAGTGTACACAGCGGGACAGCACCCAATCAGCCCCAGCATTTT
v_gene: TRBV30
d_gene: TRBD1
j_gene: TRBJ1-5
len: 17
abundance: -

CDR3aa: CASSLFSVPEAEAFF
CDR3nt: TGTGCCAGCAGCTTATTCTCGGTCCCTGAGGCTGAAGCTTTCTTT
v_gene: TRBV7-3
d_gene: -
j_gene: TRBJ1-1
len: 15
abundance: once

CDR3aa: CSVRGQGVGVDTQYF
CDR3nt: TGCAGCGTGAGGGGACAGGGGGTAGGTGTAGATACGCAGTATTTT
v_gene: TRBV29-1
d_gene: TRBD1
j_gene: TRBJ2-3
len: 15
abundance: once

CDR3aa: CASSPHDRGNYGYTF
CDR3nt: TGTGCCAGCAGTCCACATGACAGGGGGAACTATGGCTACACCTTC
v_gene: TRBV7-8
d_gene: TRBD1
j_gene: TRBJ1-2
len: 15
abundance: -

CDR3aa: CASSEAPGDSQETQYF
CDR3nt: TGTGCCAGCAGTGAAGCGCCAGGGGACAGCCAAGAGACCCAGTACTTC
v_gene: TRBV2
d_gene: TRBD1
j_gene: TRBJ2-5
len: 16
abundance: -

CDR3aa: CASTPDGPYEQYF
CDR3nt: TGTGCCAGCACCCCCGACGGACCCTACGAGCAGTACTTC
v_gene: TRBV28
d_gene: -
j_gene: TRBJ2-7
len: 13
abundance: once

CDR3aa: CASSDQGGVVTEAFF
CDR3nt: TGCGCCAGCAGCGACCAGGGGGGGGTTGTCACTGAAGCTTTCTTT
v_gene: TRBV5-1
d_gene: TRBD1
j_gene: TRBJ1-1
len: 15
abundance: -

CDR3aa: CASSLSGLGPYEQYF
CDR3nt: TGTGCCAGCAGCTTATCCGGGTTGGGGCCGTACGAGCAGTACTTC
v_gene: TRBV11-2
d_gene: -
j_gene: TRBJ2-7
len: 15
abundance: -

CDR3aa: CASSLREIASGPSTDTQYF
CDR3nt: TGTGCCAGCAGCTTACGCGAGATAGCTAGCGGACCAAGCACAGATACGCAGTATTTT
v_gene: TRBV7-3
d_gene: TRBD2
j_gene: TRBJ2-3
len: 19
abundance: -

CDR3aa: CASSQESRNTEAFF
CDR3nt: TGCGCCAGCAGCCAAGAGAGCAGGAACACTGAAGCTTTCTTT
v_gene: TRBV4-1
d_gene: -
j_gene: TRBJ1-1
len: 14
abundance: -

CDR3aa: CASSLTVEAFF
CDR3nt: TGTGCCAGCAGCCTGACCGTTGAAGCTTTCTTT
v_gene: TRBV7-9
d_gene: -
j_gene: TRBJ1-1
len: 11
abundance: few

CDR3aa: CASSWFGNQPQHF
CDR3nt: TGTGCCAGCAGCTGGTTCGGCAATCAGCCCCAGCATTTT
v_gene: TRBV5-6
d_gene: -
j_gene: TRBJ1-5
len: 13
abundance: -

CDR3aa: CASSYMDLNQPQHF
CDR3nt: TGTGCCAGCAGCTATATGGACCTTAATCAGCCCCAGCATTTT
v_gene: TRBV5-6
d_gene: -
j_gene: TRBJ1-5
len: 14
abundance: -

CDR3aa: CASRRDRQNYGYTF
CDR3nt: TGTGCCAGCAGACGGGACAGGCAAAACTATGGCTACACCTTC
v_gene: TRBV6-5
d_gene: TRBD1
j_gene: TRBJ1-2
len: 14
abundance: -

CDR3aa: CASSPGHLSGYTF
CDR3nt: TGTGCCAGCAGCCCGGGACATTTGAGCGGCTACACCTTC
v_gene: TRBV28
d_gene: -
j_gene: TRBJ1-2
len: 13
abundance: -

CDR3aa: CASSLPQPQHF
CDR3nt: TGTGCCAGCAGCTTACCTCAGCCCCAGCATTTT
v_gene: TRBV5-8
d_gene: -
j_gene: TRBJ1-5
len: 11
abundance: -

CDR3aa: CASSQKLAEETQYF
CDR3nt: TGCGCCAGCAGCCAAAAACTAGCAGAAGAGACCCAGTACTTC
v_gene: TRBV4-1
d_gene: -
j_gene: TRBJ2-5
len: 14
abundance: -

CDR3aa: CAWSEQGWGEQYF
CDR3nt: TGTGCCTGGAGTGAGCAGGGCTGGGGCGAGCAGTACTTC
v_gene: TRBV30
d_gene: -
j_gene: TRBJ2-7
len: 13
abundance: -

CDR3aa: CASSRTLAGRNTGELFF
CDR3nt: TGCGCCAGCAGCCGAACACTAGCGGGGCGTAACACCGGGGAGCTGTTTTTT
v_gene: TRBV4-1
d_gene: TRBD2
j_gene: TRBJ2-2
len: 17
abundance: -

CDR3aa: CASSSTGTAIYEQYF
CDR3nt: TGTGCCAGCAGCTCCACCGGGACAGCCATCTACGAGCAGTACTTC
v_gene: TRBV5-4
d_gene: TRBD1
j_gene: TRBJ2-7
len: 15
abundance: -